This entry describes one TCR beta chain. Its specificity is not known. The read ends 3 residues before the CDR3 terminus; that terminus is restored from the germline J gene. The record originates from a study of T cells in women clearing cervical HPV infection. The V gene lost 3 bases and the J gene lost 4 bases, with 14 bases spanning the gap. The CDR3 sequence is 15 residues long. TCRdb's copy holds only in-frame clones and misses some; the assay was immunoSEQ multiplex PCR. The sample totals about 22,000 clones. Findings of the study overall: Repertoire richness, not evenness, was significantly elevated in CIN3+ cases versus controls. It is unknown whether associations predate infection; no effector/memory or HPV-specific sorting.

The sample was blood buffy coat. The genes are TRBV12-3 or TRBV12-4 and TRBJ2-3; D unclear. This sequence originates from a woman aged 18 to 69 with a cervical HPV16 infection that either progressed to CIN3+ or cleared (not recorded which). The CDR3 DNA, read in part, is TGTGCCAGCAGTTTCCGAGACATCAGCTCAGATACG. Protein: CASSFRDISSDT. The whole CDR3 sequence is CASSFRDISSDTQYF.